This is a list of T cell receptor beta chains from one sample in a study of shared clonotypes between healthy human individuals. This table comes from immunoSEQ multiplex PCR, and its TCRdb copy is limited to in-frame clones, with some not included. The data hold some 1 million clones, with around 76% observed a single time. Sequencing was carried out using memory CD4+ T cells sorted from blood. The origin of the receptors is a man aged 18 to 29 in good health. Each CDR3 is given with its conserved first and last residue. The D gene is left open where the match is weak. Size is stated for part of the rows, as once, few or many counts, or as a class when the clone is expanded.

TRBV5-1	TRBJ2-7	few	.	TGCGCCAGCAGCTTGGCAGCTGGTCTTAACTACGAGCAGTACTTC	CASSLAAGLNYEQYF
TRBV29-1	TRBJ1-4	.	.	TGCAGCGCCCTACCCTCGGTTGGTGAAAAACTGTTTTTT	CSALPSVGEKLFF
TRBV7-2	TRBJ2-3	.	TRBD2	TGTGCCAGCAGCCCGAGCTCGACTAGCGGGAGGGCCGCAGATACGCAGTATTTT	CASSPSSTSGRAADTQYF
TRBV27	TRBJ2-1	.	TRBD2	TGTGCCAGCAGTTTCCTAGCGGGAGATAATGAGCAGTTCTTC	CASSFLAGDNEQFF
TRBV5-1	TRBJ1-1	once	.	TGCGCCAGCAGCCCGGTCCCGCAGAACACTGAAGCTTTCTTT	CASSPVPQNTEAFF
TRBV7-9	TRBJ2-3	few	.	TGTGCCAGCAGCTTAGAGTCAGTTTCCCGCACAGATACGCAGTATTTT	CASSLESVSRTDTQYF
TRBV6-5	TRBJ1-2	.	TRBD1	TGTGCCAGCAGTTACGTACAGGGGAATGGCTACACCTTC	CASSYVQGNGYTF
TRBV4-3	TRBJ1-3	.	.	TGCGCCAGCAGCCAAATAGTGAGCTCTGGAAACACCATATATTTT	CASSQIVSSGNTIYF
TRBV6-5	TRBJ1-1	.	TRBD1	TGTGCCAGCAGTTGGGGACAGTCGAACACTGAAGCTTTCTTT	CASSWGQSNTEAFF
TRBV5-5	TRBJ2-7	.	TRBD1	TGTGCCAGCAGCAAAGAGGACAGGGCAGGCTACGAGCAGTACTTC	CASSKEDRAGYEQYF
TRBV6-1	TRBJ1-5	.	.	TGTGCCAGCAGTGGGCGGGACTACCGGGACGGCCAGCCCCAGCATTTT	CASSGRDYRDGQPQHF
TRBV12-2	TRBJ2-2	.	.	TGTGCAAGTCGCTTATTCCCCGGGGAGCTGTTTTTT	CASRLFPGELFF
TRBV7-9	TRBJ2-3	.	.	TGTGCCAGCAGCTTAGGGGACTTTGGAGATACGCAGTATTTT	CASSLGDFGDTQYF
TRBV6-5	TRBJ2-2	.	.	TGTGCCAGCAGTTACTCTCAGCCAGGACTCACCGGGGAGCTGTTTTTT	CASSYSQPGLTGELFF